This T cell receptor beta chain was recovered during a study of blood T cell repertoires in COVID-19. Whole-study context: The United States, Italy and Spain provided the acute and convalescent COVID-19 samples. PBMCs, B-cell-depleted T cells, or T cells provided the cDNA or gDNA that made up the material.

Original handling: Nucleated cell counts were estimated from reference gene primer amplification. Data came from immunoSEQ multiplex PCR; TCRdb stores just in-frame clones and leaves some out. That table furnishes V, J and clone size, whereas the DNA furnished D and trimming. The sample holds under 55,000 clones, 60% to 80% seen once. Deletions cut 1 base from V and 3 bases from J, with 12 bases between. The CDR3 has 15 residues. Looked up from germline, CDR1 is SGHTA and CDR2 is FQGNSA. V and J are TRBV7-2 and TRBJ1-2; unclear D gene. The sequencing sample was made of peripheral blood. The clonotype originates from a man between 65 and 85 years old with acute or convalescent COVID-19. The CDR3 bases are TGTGCCAGCAGCTTAGTGGTGGGAGGCTACTATGGCTACACCTTC. This translates into CASSLVVGGYYGYTF.